Listed below are T cell receptor beta chains from one sample, sequenced in a study of response to subunit inactivated influenza vaccine. In TCRdb, the RT-PCR reads were re-called with MiXCR into one record per CDR3 protein. The table shows about 780,000 distinct CDR3 sequences, with about 18% occurring only once. Sequences were derived from PBMCs from blood, sampled more than 4 days after vaccination. These receptors were taken from a man in his fifties who received an inactivated influenza vaccine. CDR3s include the opening cysteine and the closing phenylalanine or tryptophan. D genes are given only for firm matches. Only part of the rows carry a size: once, few, many, or a class if the clone is expanded.

v_gene,abundance,d_gene,len,j_gene,CDR3aa,CDR3nt
TRBV4-3,few,.,13,TRBJ1-2,CASSPGRTWGYTF,TGCGCCAGCAGCCCAGGGCGGACTTGGGGCTACACCTTC
TRBV6-1,.,TRBD1,15,TRBJ2-3,CASSQGAGFTDTQYF,TGTGCCAGCAGTCAGGGGGCAGGTTTTACAGATACACAGTATTTT
TRBV7-3,.,TRBD2,14,TRBJ2-1,CASSESGRLDEQFF,TGTGCCAGCAGCGAGAGCGGGAGGCTTGATGAGCAGTTCTTC
TRBV6-1,once,.,15,TRBJ1-2,CASSPTGRFIYGYTF,TGTGCCAGCAGCCCCACCGGGAGGTTCATTTATGGCTACACCTTC
TRBV28,.,.,15,TRBJ1-1,CASSLIGFGNTEAFF,TGTGCCAGCAGTTTAATAGGGTTTGGGAACACTGAAGCTTTCTTT
TRBV18,few,.,13,TRBJ2-1,CASSPPLVLEQFF,TGTGCCAGCTCACCACCGCTAGTTCTTGAGCAGTTCTTC
TRBV5-8,few,.,14,TRBJ2-5,CASSSWDTGETQYF,TGTGCCAGCAGCTCATGGGACACGGGGGAGACCCAGTACTTC
TRBV20-1,many,.,11,TRBJ2-5,CSASDKGTQYF,TGCAGTGCTAGTGATAAAGGGACCCAGTACTTC
TRBV20-1,.,TRBD2,14,TRBJ2-3,CSATTGGRTDTQYF,TGCAGTGCTACCACGGGGGGAAGGACAGATACGCAGTATTTT
TRBV7-6,few,.,16,TRBJ2-5,CASSLLVGGPKETQYF,TGTGCCAGCAGCTTACTGGTGGGGGGGCCGAAAGAGACCCAGTACTTC
TRBV6-1,few,TRBD1,15,TRBJ2-2,CASRIRTGNTGELFF,TGTGCCAGCCGAATCCGGACAGGGAACACCGGGGAGCTGTTTTTT
TRBV29-1,many,.,12,TRBJ2-1,CSVRTGANEQFF,TGCAGCGTTCGGACTGGGGCCAATGAGCAGTTCTTC
TRBV5-1,many,.,14,TRBJ1-1,CASRPFDISPRLAF,TGCGCCAGCAGACCCTTCGACATATCTCCGCGTCTGGCCTTT
TRBV6-4,few,.,14,TRBJ2-3,CASSDSGVADTQYF,TGTGCCAGCAGTGACTCCGGGGTTGCAGATACGCAGTATTTT
TRBV10-3,few,.,14,TRBJ1-2,CAIFRQGTNYGYTF,TGTGCCATCTTCCGGCAGGGAACAAACTATGGCTACACCTTC
TRBV10-3,few,TRBD2,14,TRBJ2-7,CAISDLAGSYEQYF,TGTGCCATCAGTGATCTAGCGGGTAGCTACGAGCAGTACTTC
TRBV29-1,many,TRBD2,12,TRBJ2-1,CSTLGGANEQFF,TGCAGCACATTGGGAGGGGCCAATGAGCAGTTCTTC
TRBV20-1,.,TRBD1,15,TRBJ2-7,CSASGLDRGPREQYF,TGCAGTGCTAGTGGGTTGGACAGGGGGCCTCGGGAGCAGTACTTC
TRBV3-1,.,.,15,TRBJ2-5,CASSPTSHGIETQYF,TGTGCCAGCAGCCCTACTAGTCACGGGATAGAGACCCAGTACTTC
TRBV20-1,.,.,13,TRBJ2-6,CSATRSGANVLTF,TGCAGTGCTACCCGCTCTGGGGCCAACGTCCTGACTTTC
TRBV20-1,.,TRBD1,14,TRBJ1-5,CSAEGQGQRVPQHF,TGCAGTGCTGAGGGACAGGGGCAGCGCGTGCCCCAGCATTTT
TRBV2,.,TRBD1,13,TRBJ2-2,CASSAGQGGELFF,TGTGCCAGCAGTGCTGGACAGGGTGGGGAGCTGTTTTTT
TRBV6-2/TRBV6-3,.,TRBD2,14,TRBJ2-2,CASMWEGDTGELFF,TGTGCCAGCATGTGGGAGGGAGACACCGGGGAGCTGTTTTTT
TRBV28,.,.,15,TRBJ1-3,CASSFPGTPRNTIYF,TGTGCCAGCAGTTTTCCCGGGACGCCCCGAAACACCATATATTTT
TRBV12-3/TRBV12-4,few,TRBD2,16,TRBJ2-1,CASSAGLAGGYNEQFF,TGTGCCAGCAGTGCGGGACTAGCGGGGGGCTACAATGAGCAGTTCTTC
TRBV5-5,.,TRBD1,14,TRBJ1-1,CASSWTGVGTEAFF,TGTGCCAGCAGCTGGACAGGGGTCGGCACTGAAGCTTTCTTT
TRBV20-1,few,TRBD1,16,TRBJ2-1,CSASPGTGFPFNEQFF,TGCAGTGCTAGTCCCGGGACAGGGTTCCCTTTCAATGAGCAGTTCTTC
TRBV7-2,.,.,13,TRBJ2-7,CASSLASFDEQYF,TGTGCCAGCAGCTTGGCTAGTTTCGACGAGCAGTACTTC
TRBV18,.,TRBD2,13,TRBJ2-7,CGSSPGTSGEQYF,TGTGGCAGCTCACCCGGGACTAGCGGTGAGCAGTACTTC
TRBV6-5,.,.,18,TRBJ2-2,CASSYSIGPGWDTGELFF,TGTGCCAGCAGTTACTCGATAGGTCCAGGGTGGGACACCGGGGAGCTGTTTTTT
TRBV7-3,.,.,15,TRBJ2-3,CASSLRSGDTDTQYF,TGTGCCAGCAGCTTAAGGTCGGGAGACACAGATACGCAGTATTTT
TRBV5-1,few,.,13,TRBJ2-7,CASSLVNGYEQYF,TGCGCCAGCAGCTTGGTTAACGGCTACGAGCAGTACTTC
TRBV29-1,few,.,15,TRBJ1-5,CSNQRAGYSNQPQHF,TGCAGCAACCAGAGGGCGGGCTATAGCAATCAGCCCCAGCATTTT
TRBV20-1,.,.,16,TRBJ2-7,CSARDLDSGTFYEQYF,TGCAGTGCTAGAGATCTGGATAGCGGAACCTTCTACGAGCAGTACTTC